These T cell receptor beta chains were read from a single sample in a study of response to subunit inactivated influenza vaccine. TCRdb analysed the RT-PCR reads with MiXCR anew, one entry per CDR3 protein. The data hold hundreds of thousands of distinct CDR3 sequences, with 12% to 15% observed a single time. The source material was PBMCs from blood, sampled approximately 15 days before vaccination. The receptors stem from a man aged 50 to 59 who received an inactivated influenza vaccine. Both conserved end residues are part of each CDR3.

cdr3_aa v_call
CASARGRNTGELFF TRBV5-1
CSASIGGAGNTIYF TRBV29-1
CSVVIGTAGNTIYF TRBV29-1
CAWSPGLAAKETQYF TRBV30
CASSQLAGVVNEQFF TRBV4-2
CASSGASGGSGELFF TRBV5-1
CASSLISGLGTQYF TRBV11-2
CASSFGDSEKLFF TRBV12-3/TRBV12-4
CASSSGLAGGPVDTQYF TRBV5-1
CASSSRGGPDNEQFF TRBV5-1
CASSPPPRGGYTDTQYF TRBV18
CASSWRDRDYGYTF TRBV5-5
CASRADTNNQPQHF TRBV2
CASSQGDGYYGYTF TRBV27
CASSLGQGADAFF TRBV12-3/TRBV12-4
CASSGSLPGNTIYF TRBV12-3/TRBV12-4
CASRQPTSGISYEQYF TRBV2
CASSPGIDWRGSEAFF TRBV28
CASSAGGIGTDTQYF TRBV6-4
CASSVAGGTNEQFF TRBV9
CAWSVPGSRWGYTF TRBV30
CASSQEGGRVYEQYF TRBV4-3
CASSLVLATGELFF TRBV27
CASRKERGRDTQYF TRBV6-1
CASSTLGTSGRGSYNEQFF TRBV28
CATSEFRLTGGNEQFF TRBV24-1
CASSSTALPLAGGLNEQFF TRBV5-1
CASSQSHQRGEYQETQYF TRBV4-1
CASSQDRGPGELFF TRBV3-1
CSARVRDNEQFF TRBV20-1
CSVGLAGARKTQYF TRBV29-1
CASSFGLAGGRSYEQYF TRBV13
CSVAEELTASGNTIYF TRBV29-1
CASSVWGLADNEQFF TRBV9
CASSSGTSGRTYEQYF TRBV12-3/TRBV12-4
CASSRRAAPDNEQFF TRBV7-6
CASSVTGQGYEQFF TRBV9
CASSSPGVLIGGYTF TRBV6-5
CASSLSMGTVYEQYF TRBV27
CASSLASYGWQGKTDTQYF TRBV7-8
CASSFSDRAYGTQYF TRBV28
CASSVPRVGQPDTQYF TRBV2
CASSYVSGTQYF TRBV11-2
CAISESYGYTF TRBV10-3
CASRSRRGSSYEQYF TRBV7-2
CASSWTDSNQPQHF TRBV6-2/TRBV6-3
CASSYGLAGLQYF TRBV11-1
CATSRVLGYEQFF TRBV15